These T cell receptor beta chains were read from a single sample in a study of cytomegalovirus exposure and HLA in healthy donors. Some clones are missing from TCRdb's copy, which holds only in-frame ones; the method was immunoSEQ multiplex PCR. The sample includes more than 200,000 clones, more than 75% of them seen just once. Sequencing was performed on PBMCs. These receptors were taken from a human donor in good health. Both conserved end residues are part of each CDR3. The order of the fields is D gene, J gene, V gene, clone size, CDR3 protein, CDR3 DNA. D genes are given only for firm matches. For some rows the clone size is stated as once, few or many, or as a class when expanded; others skip it.

TRBD2 | TRBJ2-1 | TRBV12-5 | few | CASGILAGVYNEQFF | TGTGCTAGTGGGATACTAGCGGGAGTTTACAATGAGCAGTTCTTC
NA | TRBJ1-2 | TRBV29-1 | once | CSVVIGGRDYGYTF | TGCAGCGTTGTAATAGGGGGTAGAGACTATGGCTACACCTTC
NA | TRBJ2-7 | TRBV18 | once | CASSPRRSTTYEQYF | TGTGCCAGCTCACCAAGAAGGAGCACGACCTACGAGCAGTACTTC
NA | TRBJ2-3 | TRBV25-1 | NA | CASSAEFADTQYF | TGTGCCAGCAGTGCGGAGTTCGCAGATACGCAGTATTTT
TRBD1 | TRBJ2-3 | TRBV11-2 | NA | CASSSRTGGTQYF | TGTGCCAGCAGCTCGAGGACAGGGGGTACGCAGTATTTT
TRBD1 | TRBJ2-7 | TRBV4-1 | NA | CASSQGVGQGNYEQYF | TGCGCCAGCAGCCAAGGAGTGGGACAGGGGAACTACGAGCAGTACTTC
TRBD1 | TRBJ2-5 | TRBV7-2 | NA | CASRDGDRGGETQYF | TGTGCCAGCAGGGATGGGGACAGGGGGGGGGAGACCCAGTACTTC
TRBD1 | TRBJ2-3 | TRBV30 | few | CAWSSGTGALDTQYF | TGTGCCTGGAGTAGCGGGACAGGGGCTCTCGATACGCAGTATTTT
NA | TRBJ2-1 | TRBV28 | NA | CASSPSAASSYNEQFF | TGTGCCAGCAGTCCCTCGGCGGCGAGCTCCTACAATGAGCAGTTCTTC
NA | TRBJ1-1 | TRBV4-3 | NA | CASSQGTVLNTEAFF | TGCGCCAGCAGCCAAGGGACAGTGTTGAACACTGAAGCTTTCTTT
NA | TRBJ2-1 | TRBV7-6 | once | CASSSTGLTGVEQFF | TGTGCCAGCAGCTCCACGGGCCTGACCGGGGTTGAGCAGTTCTTC
NA | TRBJ1-2 | TRBV19 | NA | CASSTSNREPLGGYTF | TGTGCCAGTAGTACATCCAACAGGGAGCCCCTTGGTGGCTACACCTTC
NA | TRBJ2-3 | TRBV28 | NA | CASSTPGRTDTQYF | TGTGCCAGCAGCACCCCTGGCCGCACAGATACGCAGTATTTT
NA | TRBJ2-3 | TRBV7-9 | NA | CASSLDGTSTDTQYF | TGTGCCAGCAGCTTAGACGGGACTAGCACAGATACGCAGTATTTT
TRBD2 | TRBJ2-3 | TRBV19 | NA | CASSSLLAGSTDTQYF | TGTGCCAGTAGTTCCTTACTAGCGGGAAGCACAGATACGCAGTATTTT
NA | TRBJ1-2 | TRBV2 | once | CASSVADWANYGYTF | TGTGCCAGCAGTGTGGCGGACTGGGCTAACTATGGCTACACCTTC
TRBD1 | TRBJ1-6 | TRBV7-6 | NA | CASGGQDRGPLHF | TGTGCCAGCGGGGGGCAAGACAGGGGCCCCCTCCACTTT
TRBD1 | TRBJ2-5 | TRBV4-3 | NA | CASSQGQGVPETQYF | TGCGCCAGCAGCCAAGGACAGGGGGTCCCGGAGACCCAGTACTTC
NA | TRBJ2-7 | TRBV20-1 | once | CSTPRGFEQYF | TGCAGTACCCCAAGAGGTTTCGAGCAGTACTTC
TRBD1 | TRBJ2-7 | TRBV19 | NA | CASTKKQGAYEQYF | TGTGCCAGTACCAAAAAACAGGGGGCCTACGAGCAGTACTTC
NA | TRBJ1-2 | TRBV19 | once | CASVQGLHGYTF | TGTGCCAGTGTCCAGGGATTGCATGGCTACACCTTC
NA | TRBJ1-2 | TRBV7-6 | NA | CASSLVGGVISF | TGTGCCAGCAGCTTAGTCGGAGGAGTGATATCCTTC
NA | TRBJ2-2 | TRBV5-1 | NA | CASSLIGNTGELFF | TGCGCCAGCAGCTTAATCGGGAACACCGGGGAGCTGTTTTTT
NA | TRBJ1-3 | TRBV11-2 | NA | CASSLDRISGNTIYF | TGTGCCAGCAGCTTAGACAGGATCTCTGGAAACACCATATATTTT
TRBD2 | TRBJ2-5 | TRBV28 | NA | CASTLASGTETQYF | TGTGCCAGCACCCTGGCTAGCGGGACAGAGACCCAGTACTTC
TRBD1 | TRBJ2-3 | TRBV6-1 | NA | CASSARQGATTDTQYF | TGTGCCAGCAGTGCTCGACAGGGGGCTACCACAGATACGCAGTATTTT
NA | TRBJ2-7 | TRBV9 | NA | CASSVGREQYF | TGTGCCAGCAGCGTAGGGAGAGAGCAGTACTTC
NA | TRBJ1-3 | TRBV7-9 | once | CASNRTESSGNTIYF | TGTGCCAGCAACAGGACCGAGAGCTCTGGAAACACCATATATTTT
TRBD1 | TRBJ2-7 | TRBV7-9 | NA | CASSYDRDSYEQYF | TGTGCCAGCAGCTACGACAGGGACAGCTACGAGCAGTACTTC
NA | TRBJ1-1 | TRBV5-8 | NA | CASSLYGGANTEAFF | TGTGCCAGCAGCTTGTACGGGGGAGCGAACACTGAAGCTTTCTTT
TRBD1 | TRBJ2-7 | TRBV2 | NA | CASSSDRGPHEQYF | TGTGCCAGCAGTTCGGACAGGGGGCCCCACGAGCAGTACTTC
TRBD1 | TRBJ2-7 | TRBV11-2 | NA | CASRSVGTGGYEQYF | TGTGCCAGCAGATCGGTCGGGACAGGGGGCTACGAGCAGTACTTC
NA | TRBJ1-4 | TRBV18 | once | CASSYREGQEKLFF | TGTGCCAGCTCATATCGGGAGGGGCAGGAAAAACTGTTTTTT
NA | TRBJ2-7 | TRBV7-2 | NA | CASSLDGSYEQYF | TGTGCCAGCAGCTTAGACGGGAGCTACGAGCAGTACTTC
TRBD1 | TRBJ1-5 | TRBV2 | NA | CASSQQGSNQPQHF | TGTGCCAGCAGTCAACAGGGGAGCAATCAGCCCCAGCATTTT
TRBD2 | TRBJ2-1 | TRBV2 | NA | CASTRTSESEQFF | TGTGCCAGCACCAGGACTAGCGAATCTGAGCAGTTCTTC
NA | TRBJ1-1 | TRBV4-3 | NA | CASSQDRDTEAFF | TGCGCCAGCAGCCAAGATCGGGACACTGAAGCTTTCTTT
NA | TRBJ2-7 | TRBV28 | NA | CASSPYPRLDSSYEQYF | TGTGCCAGCAGTCCATACCCCCGGCTGGACAGCTCCTACGAGCAGTACTTC
TRBD2 | TRBJ2-7 | TRBV6-6 | NA | CASQLAGGRYEQYF | TGTGCCAGCCAACTAGCGGGAGGGCGGTACGAGCAGTACTTC
NA | TRBJ2-7 | TRBV29-1 | NA | CSVWGVRERTYEQYF | TGCAGCGTCTGGGGGGTTCGAGAGCGGACCTACGAGCAGTACTTC
NA | TRBJ2-7 | TRBV7-2 | NA | CASSFTSLSYEQYF | TGTGCCAGCAGCTTTACTAGCCTCTCCTACGAGCAGTACTTC
NA | TRBJ2-2 | TRBV2 | NA | CASSLDSTNTGELFF | TGTGCCAGCAGTTTAGACAGCACGAACACCGGGGAGCTGTTTTTT
NA | TRBJ1-1 | TRBV5-1 | NA | CASSLGTPVMNTEAFF | TGCGCCAGCAGCTTGGGTACTCCGGTTATGAACACTGAAGCTTTCTTT
NA | TRBJ1-1 | TRBV10-3 | NA | CAISVTELAEAFF | TGTGCCATCAGTGTTACCGAACTGGCTGAAGCTTTCTTT
TRBD1 | TRBJ2-7 | TRBV4-1 | NA | CASSTTGAPYEQYF | TGCGCCAGCAGTACCACAGGGGCGCCATACGAGCAGTACTTC
NA | TRBJ2-1 | TRBV5-4 | NA | CASSLGTGNNEQFF | TGTGCCAGCAGCTTGGGGACTGGAAACAATGAGCAGTTCTTC
TRBD2 | TRBJ2-5 | TRBV6-5 | NA | CASRKREGPETQYF | TGTGCCAGCAGAAAGCGGGAAGGGCCAGAGACCCAGTACTTC
NA | TRBJ1-4 | TRBV28 | once | CASRSDEKLFF | TGTGCCAGCAGAAGCGATGAAAAACTGTTTTTT
TRBD1 | TRBJ1-1 | TRBV4-2 | NA | CASSQAGQGGTEAFF | TGTGCCAGCAGCCAAGCAGGACAGGGAGGCACTGAAGCTTTCTTT